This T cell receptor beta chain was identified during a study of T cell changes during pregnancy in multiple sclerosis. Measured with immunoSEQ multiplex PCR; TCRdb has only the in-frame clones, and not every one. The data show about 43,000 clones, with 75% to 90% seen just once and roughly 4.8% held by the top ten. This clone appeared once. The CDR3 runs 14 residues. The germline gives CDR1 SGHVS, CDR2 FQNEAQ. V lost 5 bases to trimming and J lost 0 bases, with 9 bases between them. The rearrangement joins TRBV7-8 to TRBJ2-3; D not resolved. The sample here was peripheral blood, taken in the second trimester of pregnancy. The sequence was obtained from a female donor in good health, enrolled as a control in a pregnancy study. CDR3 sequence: CASSAYTSTDTQYF. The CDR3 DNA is TGTGCCAGCAGCGCATATACTAGCACAGATACGCAGTATTTT. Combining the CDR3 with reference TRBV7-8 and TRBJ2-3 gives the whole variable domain GAGVSQSPRYKVAKRGQDVALRCDPISGHVSLFWYQQALGQGPEFLTYFQNEAQLDKSGLPSDRFFAERPEGSVSTLKIQRTQQEDSAVYLCASSAYTSTDTQYFGPGTRLTVL.